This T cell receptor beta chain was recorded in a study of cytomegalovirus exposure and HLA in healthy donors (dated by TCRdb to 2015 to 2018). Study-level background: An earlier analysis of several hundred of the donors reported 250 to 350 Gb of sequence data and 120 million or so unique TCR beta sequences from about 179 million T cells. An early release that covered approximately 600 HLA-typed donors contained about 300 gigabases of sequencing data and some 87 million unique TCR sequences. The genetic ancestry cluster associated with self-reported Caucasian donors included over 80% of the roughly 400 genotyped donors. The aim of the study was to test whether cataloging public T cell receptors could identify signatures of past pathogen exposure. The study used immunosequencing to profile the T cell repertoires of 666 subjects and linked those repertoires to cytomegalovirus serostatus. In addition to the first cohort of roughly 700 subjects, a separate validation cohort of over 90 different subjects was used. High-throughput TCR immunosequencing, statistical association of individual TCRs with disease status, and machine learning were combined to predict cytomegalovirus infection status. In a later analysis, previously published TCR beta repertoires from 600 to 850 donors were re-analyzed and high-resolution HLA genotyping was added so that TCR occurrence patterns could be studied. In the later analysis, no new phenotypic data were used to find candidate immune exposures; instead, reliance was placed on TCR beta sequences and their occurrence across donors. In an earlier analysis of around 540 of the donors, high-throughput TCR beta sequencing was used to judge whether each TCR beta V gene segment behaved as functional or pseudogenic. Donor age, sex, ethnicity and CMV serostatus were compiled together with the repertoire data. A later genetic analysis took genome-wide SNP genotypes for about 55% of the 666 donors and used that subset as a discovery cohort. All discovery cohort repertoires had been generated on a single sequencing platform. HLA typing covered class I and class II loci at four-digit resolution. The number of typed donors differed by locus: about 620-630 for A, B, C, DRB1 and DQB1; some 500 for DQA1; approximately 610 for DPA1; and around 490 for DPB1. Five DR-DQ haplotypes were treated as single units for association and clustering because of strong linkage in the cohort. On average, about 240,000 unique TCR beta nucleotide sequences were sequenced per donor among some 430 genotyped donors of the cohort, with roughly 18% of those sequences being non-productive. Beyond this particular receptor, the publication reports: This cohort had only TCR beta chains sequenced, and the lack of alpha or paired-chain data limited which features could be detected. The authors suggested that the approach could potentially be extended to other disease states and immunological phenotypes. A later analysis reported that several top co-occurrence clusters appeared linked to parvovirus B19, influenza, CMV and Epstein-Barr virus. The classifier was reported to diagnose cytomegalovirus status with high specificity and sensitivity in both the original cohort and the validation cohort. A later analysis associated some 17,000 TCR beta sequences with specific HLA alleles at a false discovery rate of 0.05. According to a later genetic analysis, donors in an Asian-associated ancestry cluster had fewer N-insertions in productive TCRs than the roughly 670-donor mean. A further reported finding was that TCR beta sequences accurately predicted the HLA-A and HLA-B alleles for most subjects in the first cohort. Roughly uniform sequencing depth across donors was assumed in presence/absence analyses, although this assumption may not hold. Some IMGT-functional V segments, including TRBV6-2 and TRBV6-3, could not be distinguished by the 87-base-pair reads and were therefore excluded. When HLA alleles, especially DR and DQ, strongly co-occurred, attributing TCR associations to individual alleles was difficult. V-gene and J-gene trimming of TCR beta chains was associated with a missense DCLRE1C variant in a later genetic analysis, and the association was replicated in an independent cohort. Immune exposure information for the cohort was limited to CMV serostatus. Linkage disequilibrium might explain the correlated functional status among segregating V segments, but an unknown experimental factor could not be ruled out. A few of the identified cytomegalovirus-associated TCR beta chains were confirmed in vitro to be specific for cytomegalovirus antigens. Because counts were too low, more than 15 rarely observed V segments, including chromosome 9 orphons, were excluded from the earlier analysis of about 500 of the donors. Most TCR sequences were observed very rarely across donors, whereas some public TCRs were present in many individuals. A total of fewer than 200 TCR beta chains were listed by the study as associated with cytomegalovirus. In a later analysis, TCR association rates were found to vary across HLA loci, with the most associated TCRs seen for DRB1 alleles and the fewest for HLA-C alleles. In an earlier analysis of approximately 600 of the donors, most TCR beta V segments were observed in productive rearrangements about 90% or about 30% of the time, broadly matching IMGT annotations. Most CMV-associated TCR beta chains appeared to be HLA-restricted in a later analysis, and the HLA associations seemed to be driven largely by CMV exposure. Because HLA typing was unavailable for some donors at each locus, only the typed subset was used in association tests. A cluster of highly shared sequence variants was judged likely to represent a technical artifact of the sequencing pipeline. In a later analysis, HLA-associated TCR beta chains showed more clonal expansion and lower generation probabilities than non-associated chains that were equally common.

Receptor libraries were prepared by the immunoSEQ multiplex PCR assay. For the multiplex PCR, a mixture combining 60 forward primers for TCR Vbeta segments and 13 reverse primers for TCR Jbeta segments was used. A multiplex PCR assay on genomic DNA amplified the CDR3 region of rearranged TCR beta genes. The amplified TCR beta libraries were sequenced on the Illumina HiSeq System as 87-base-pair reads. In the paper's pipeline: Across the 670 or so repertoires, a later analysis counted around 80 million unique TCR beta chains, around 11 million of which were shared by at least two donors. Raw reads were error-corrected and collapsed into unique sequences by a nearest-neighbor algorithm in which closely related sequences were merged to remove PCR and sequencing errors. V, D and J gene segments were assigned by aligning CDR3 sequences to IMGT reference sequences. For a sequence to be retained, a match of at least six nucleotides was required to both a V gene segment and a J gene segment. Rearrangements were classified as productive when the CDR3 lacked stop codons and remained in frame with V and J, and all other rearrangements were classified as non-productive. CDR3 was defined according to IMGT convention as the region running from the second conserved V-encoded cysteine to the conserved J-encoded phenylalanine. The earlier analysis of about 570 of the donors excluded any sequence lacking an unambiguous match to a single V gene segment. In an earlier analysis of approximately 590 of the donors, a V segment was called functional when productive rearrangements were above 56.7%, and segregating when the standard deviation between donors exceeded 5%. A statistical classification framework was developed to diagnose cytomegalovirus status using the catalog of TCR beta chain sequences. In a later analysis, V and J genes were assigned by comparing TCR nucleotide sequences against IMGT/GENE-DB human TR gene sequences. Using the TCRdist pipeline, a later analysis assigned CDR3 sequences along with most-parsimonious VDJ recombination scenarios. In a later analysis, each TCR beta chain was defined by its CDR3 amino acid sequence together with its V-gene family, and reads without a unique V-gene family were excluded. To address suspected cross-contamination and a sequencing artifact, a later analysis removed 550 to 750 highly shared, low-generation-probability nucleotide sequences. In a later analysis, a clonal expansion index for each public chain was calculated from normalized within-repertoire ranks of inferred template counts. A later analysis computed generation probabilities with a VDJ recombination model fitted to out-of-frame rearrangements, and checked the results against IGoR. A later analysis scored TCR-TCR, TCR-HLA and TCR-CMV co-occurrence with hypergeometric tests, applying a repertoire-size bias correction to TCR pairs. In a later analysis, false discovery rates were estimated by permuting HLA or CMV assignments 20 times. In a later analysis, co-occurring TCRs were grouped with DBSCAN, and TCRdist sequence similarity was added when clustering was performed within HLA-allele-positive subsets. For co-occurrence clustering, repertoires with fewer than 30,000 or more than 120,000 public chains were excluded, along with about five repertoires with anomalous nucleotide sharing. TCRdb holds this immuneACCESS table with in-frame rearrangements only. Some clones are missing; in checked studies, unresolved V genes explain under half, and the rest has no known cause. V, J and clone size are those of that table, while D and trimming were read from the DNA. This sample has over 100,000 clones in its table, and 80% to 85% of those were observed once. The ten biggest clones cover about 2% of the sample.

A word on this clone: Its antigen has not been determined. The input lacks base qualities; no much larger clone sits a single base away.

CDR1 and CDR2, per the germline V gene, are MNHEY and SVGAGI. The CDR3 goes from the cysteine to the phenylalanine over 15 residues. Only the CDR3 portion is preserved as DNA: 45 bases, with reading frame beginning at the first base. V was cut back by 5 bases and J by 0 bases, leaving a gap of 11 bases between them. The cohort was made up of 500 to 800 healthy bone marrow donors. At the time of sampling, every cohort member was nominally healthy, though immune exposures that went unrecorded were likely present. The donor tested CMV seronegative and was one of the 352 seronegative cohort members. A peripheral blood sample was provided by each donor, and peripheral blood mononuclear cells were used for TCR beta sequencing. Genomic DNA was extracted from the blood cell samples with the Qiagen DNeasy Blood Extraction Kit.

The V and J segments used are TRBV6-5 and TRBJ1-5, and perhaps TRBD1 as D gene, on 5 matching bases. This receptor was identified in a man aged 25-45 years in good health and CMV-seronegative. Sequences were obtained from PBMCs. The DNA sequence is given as TGTGCCAGCAGTACGGGGGGGATTAGCAATCAGCCCCAGCATTTT. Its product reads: CASSTGGISNQPQHF.